These 32 T cell receptor beta chains originate from one sample sequenced in a study of shared clonotypes between healthy human individuals. Sequenced by immunoSEQ multiplex PCR; TCRdb stores in-frame clones only, minus some. The data contain millions of clones, about 95% of them seen just once; the ten biggest clones take up about 1.1%. The naive CD8 population came from CD45RO-negative cells selected for CCR7, without terminally differentiated effector memory CD45RA+ cells. Sequences were obtained from naive CD8+ T cells sorted from blood. These TCRs come from a young man in good health.

This rearrangement joins TRBV4-1 to TRBJ1-1; the D is unclear. Trimming took 1 base from V and 3 from J, leaving 15 bases between them. This CDR3 region has 16 residues. The germline V gene encodes CDR1 MGHRA and CDR2 YSYEKL. The CDR3 is CASSQVDLGLDTEAFF. The CDR3 nucleotides read TGCGCCAGCAGCCAAGTAGACTTGGGGTTGGACACTGAAGCTTTCTTT.

J is TRBJ1-4 and V is TRBV27, with D perhaps TRBD1 (5 bases). CDR3 size: 15 residues. The V gene lost 6 bases and the J gene lost 0 bases, with 11 bases spanning the gap. The germline V gene has CDR1 MNHEY and CDR2 SMNVEV (reference sequence). The CDR3 region is CASSLTGATNEKLFF. The DNA for the CDR3 is TGTGCCAGCAGCCTAACAGGTGCAACTAATGAAAAACTGTTTTTT.

As for this clone: In the same sample, other DNA sequences code for this CDR3. The genes are TRBV27 and TRBJ2-7, with 7 positions matching TRBD1. The CDR3 runs to 15 residues. Germline lookup yields CDR1 MNHEY and CDR2 SMNVEV (reference sequence). V dropped 0 bases and J dropped 2; count of bases not matched to a gene: 4. CDR3 bases: TGTGCCAGCAGTTTATCCTCGACAGGGACCTACGAGCAGTACTTC. It translates to CASSLSSTGTYEQYF.

The V gene is TRBV6-6, the J gene TRBJ1-1, with 7 bases aligning to TRBD1. Germline V gives CDR1 MNHNY, CDR2 SVGAGI (reference sequence). The CDR3 totals 13 residues. V dropped 6 bases and J dropped 4; count of bases not matched to a gene: 5. As DNA, the CDR3 is TGTGCCAGCAGCCAGACAGGGATCACTGAAGCTTTCTTT. This translates into CASSQTGITEAFF.

Here the CDR3 DNA reads TGCGCCAGCAGCCAAAAGGTGTCCGGGGTAACCAATGAGCAGTTCTTC. Residues: CASSQKVSGVTNEQFF. J is TRBJ2-1 and V is TRBV4-1, with D tentatively TRBD2 (5 bases). The germline V gene encodes CDR1 MGHRA and CDR2 YSYEKL. The CDR3 has 16 residues. The V end lost 2 bases, the J end lost 6 bases, and 17 bases lay between the germline ends.

Points on this clone: Within the sample, other DNA sequences also encode this same CDR3. The chain combines TRBV13 with TRBJ1-2, with D uncertain. V was clipped by 0 bases and J by 5 bases, with 1 base between them. Germline V gives CDR1 PRHDT, CDR2 FYEKMQ (reference sequence). The CDR3 consists of 11 residues. This CDR3 reads CASSLGYGYTF. DNA for the CDR3: TGTGCCAGCAGCTTAGGGTATGGCTACACCTTC.

The chain couples TRBV29-1 to TRBJ2-7, with TRBD2 matching 7 bases. Germline loops: CDR1 SQVTM, CDR2 ANQGSEA. The length of the CDR3 is 17 residues. Trimming removed 0 bases from V and 7 bases from J; junction bases left unmatched: 18. CDR3 loop: CSVEDRGRQGGSWEQYF. Here the CDR3 DNA reads TGCAGCGTTGAAGACCGCGGCCGGCAGGGCGGGAGTTGGGAGCAGTACTTC.

The chain combines TRBV30 with TRBJ1-1; D gene ambiguous. In germline, CDR1 is GTSNPN, CDR2 SVGIG (reference sequence). The CDR3 extends over 14 amino acids. V was pared by 1 base and J by 1 base, with 10 bases between. For the CDR3, the DNA is TGTGCCTGGAGTGAAGACATCGGGAACACTGAAGCTTTCTTT. It is translated as CAWSEDIGNTEAFF.

This chain connects TRBV29-1 to TRBJ2-3; TRBD1 matches 7 bases. The germline V gene has CDR1 SQVTM and CDR2 ANQGSEA. V lost 5 bases to trimming and J lost 2 bases; unmatched junction nucleotides: 4. CDR3 size: 13 residues. CDR3 loop: CSVPDRYTDTQYF. In DNA form, the CDR3 reads TGCAGCGTTCCGGACAGGTACACAGATACGCAGTATTTT.

The chain combines TRBV7-9 with TRBJ2-2; 8 bases map to TRBD2. The trim removed 5 bases at V and 0 bases at J, leaving 8 bases unmatched. The CDR3 totals 17 residues. CDR1 SEHNR and CDR2 FQNEAQ come from the germline V gene (reference sequence). As DNA, the CDR3 is TGTGCCAGCAGCCTTCTCGCGGGGGGCGCGAACACCGGGGAGCTGTTTTTT. Translating gives CASSLLAGGANTGELFF.

The chain joins TRBV14 to TRBJ1-2, with 8 bases identical to TRBD1. J was trimmed by 4 bases and V by 3 bases; bases with no gene match: 4. Germline loops: CDR1 SGHDN, CDR2 FVKESK. This CDR3 spans 14 amino acids. The CDR3 DNA follows: TGTGCCAGCAGCCAGGGGACAGGAGGCTATGGCTACACCTTC. Translation gives CASSQGTGGYGYTF.

In regard to this clone: This CDR3 is also generated by other DNA sequences in the sample. The V gene is TRBV5-4, the J gene TRBJ2-7; no definite D call. Trimming left V 0 bases short and J 6 bases short, with 7 bases between. The CDR3 has 12 amino acids. CDR1 and CDR2 from the germline V gene are SGHNT and YYREEE (reference sequence). The CDR3 coding sequence is TGTGCCAGCAGCTTGGGTGGCTCCGAGCAGTACTTC. Translation gives CASSLGGSEQYF.

The rearrangement links TRBV19 to TRBJ1-1; no clear D. Trimming took 3 bases from V and 4 from J, leaving 9 bases between them. CDR1 and CDR2 (germline): LNHDA, SQIVND (reference sequence). This CDR3 has 13 amino acids. The CDR3 protein is CASSIGKSTEAFF. The CDR3 bases are TGTGCCAGTAGTATCGGCAAGTCCACTGAAGCTTTCTTT.

As regards this clone: The sample has other DNA sequences that encode this CDR3 too. The J gene is TRBJ2-7, the V gene TRBV27; possibly TRBD1 for D (6 bases). Trimming cost V 3 bases and J 4 bases, with 10 bases left between them. The CDR3 length is 13 residues. Germline CDR1 reads MNHEY; CDR2 reads SMNVEV (reference sequence). For the CDR3, the DNA is TGTGCCAGCAGTTTCGGACAGACGTACGAGCAGTACTTC. Translation gives CASSFGQTYEQYF.

About this clone itself: Other DNA sequences from this sample encode an identical CDR3 as well. The J gene is TRBJ2-1, the V gene TRBV7-8, with 13 bases matching TRBD2. The CDR3 extends over 15 amino acids. Germline V gene lookup returns CDR1 SGHVS and CDR2 FQNEAQ. Trimming took 1 base from V and 7 from J; bases not matched to a gene: 1. CDR3 protein: CASSLGTSGRNEQFF. The CDR3 nucleotides are TGTGCCAGCAGCTTAGGGACTAGCGGGAGAAATGAGCAGTTCTTC. The full variable domain, its missing parts supplied by reference TRBV7-8 and TRBJ2-1, is GAGVSQSPRYKVAKRGQDVALRCDPISGHVSLFWYQQALGQGPEFLTYFQNEAQLDKSGLPSDRFFAERPEGSVSTLKIQRTQQEDSAVYLCASSLGTSGRNEQFFGPGTRLTVL.

This sequence joins TRBV6-5 and TRBJ1-1, with D possibly being TRBD1 (5 bases). CDR3 length: 15 amino acids. The V gene's germline CDR1 is MNHEY and CDR2 SVGAGI. Trimming removed 2 bases at V and 1 base at J, with 11 bases between. CDR3 loop: CASSYTSQGNTEAFF. DNA for the CDR3: TGTGCCAGCAGTTACACCAGTCAGGGGAACACTGAAGCTTTCTTT.

Here the CDR3 reads CASSASSGTTEAFF. CDR3 in DNA: TGTGCCAGCAGTGCCTCGTCAGGGACCACTGAAGCTTTCTTT. The chain recombines TRBV2 with TRBJ1-1, with D maybe TRBD1 (5 bases). The V and J ends lost 4 bases and 4 bases respectively, with 13 bases between them. This CDR3 region has 14 residues. Germline V gene data show CDR1 as SNHLY and CDR2 as FYNNEI.

This clone was seen a single time. The sample contains more than one DNA sequence encoding this CDR3. The chain joins TRBV9 to TRBJ2-7; D may be TRBD1 (6 bases). CDR3 length: 14 amino acids. Per the germline V gene, CDR1 is SGDLS and CDR2 is YYNGEE. The germline V and J ends were trimmed by 4 bases and 1 base, with 12 bases remaining between them. The CDR3 region is CASSPPGQSYEQYF. As DNA, the CDR3 is TGTGCCAGCAGCCCCCCAGGACAGTCCTACGAGCAGTACTTC.

The chain links TRBV5-6 to TRBJ1-3; D gene ambiguous. This CDR3 comprises 15 residues. Between the trimmed V and J ends, which lost 4 bases and 0 bases, there was a span of 11 bases. CDR1 and CDR2 (germline): SGHDT, YYEEEE. The CDR3 reads CASSPALGSGNTIYF. The CDR3 DNA follows: TGTGCCAGCAGCCCCGCGTTGGGCTCTGGAAACACCATATATTTT. Combining the CDR3 with reference TRBV5-6 and TRBJ1-3 gives the whole variable domain DAGVTQSPTHLIKTRGQQVTLRCSPKSGHDTVSWYQQALGQGPQFIFQYYEEEERQRGNFPDRFSGHQFPNYSSELNVNALLLGDSALYLCASSPALGSGNTIYFGEGSWLTVV.

The rearrangement joins TRBV19 to TRBJ2-1, with D perhaps TRBD2 (6 bases). V was trimmed by 0 bases and J by 5 bases, leaving 17 bases between them. The CDR3 spans 17 residues. CDR1 LNHDA and CDR2 SQIVND come from the germline V gene (reference sequence). The CDR3 reads CASSIDRGTVDHNEQFF. The CDR3 DNA reads TGTGCCAGTAGTATAGATCGGGGGACCGTCGACCACAATGAGCAGTTCTTC.

A single count supports this clone. The chain combines TRBV4-3 with TRBJ2-2; TRBD1 might be the D (6 bases). The germline V gene has CDR1 LGHNA and CDR2 YSLEER. CDR3 size: 15 residues. V was cut by 0 bases and J by 6 bases, with 11 bases left in between. The CDR3 spells CASSQDSTGPGELFF. The CDR3 coding sequence is TGCGCCAGCAGCCAAGATTCAACAGGGCCCGGGGAGCTGTTTTTT.

The chain uses TRBV27 and TRBJ2-1; tentative D call: TRBD2 (6 bases). The CDR3 length is 14 residues. V was trimmed by 3 bases and J by 6 bases, leaving 12 bases between them. Looked up from germline, CDR1 is MNHEY and CDR2 is SMNVEV (reference sequence). For the CDR3, the DNA is TGTGCCAGCAGTTTCACGGGGGTCGGCAATGAGCAGTTCTTC. It yields the protein CASSFTGVGNEQFF.

The V gene is TRBV29-1, the J gene TRBJ2-7; D perhaps matches TRBD1 (6 bases). Trimming left V 6 bases short and J 2 bases short, with 8 bases between. This CDR3 comprises 11 residues. Germline V lookup: CDR1 SQVTM, CDR2 ANQGSEA. The CDR3 loop is CSVRQAYEQYF. CDR3 in DNA: TGCAGCGTAAGACAGGCCTACGAGCAGTACTTC.

In the case of this clone: Other DNA sequences of this sample code for an identical CDR3. The rearrangement joins TRBV5-1 to TRBJ2-1; possibly TRBD2 for D (5 bases). The ends were cut back, 0 bases at V and 4 bases at J, with 8 bases in the middle. The CDR3 is 14 residues long. Per the germline V gene, CDR1 is SGHRS and CDR2 is YFSETQ. DNA of the CDR3: TGCGCCAGCAGCTTGGCCCCGGGGTACAATGAGCAGTTCTTC. As protein: CASSLAPGYNEQFF.

The chain combines TRBV28 with TRBJ2-7, with D perhaps given as TRBD1 or TRBD2 (5 bases each). Germline V lookup: CDR1 MDHEN, CDR2 SYDVKM. Trimming removed 4 bases from V and 3 bases from J, with 19 bases in between. This CDR3 has 16 residues. CDR3 DNA: TGTGCCAGCAGTTCACCTAGTGAGGGGATGTTCTACGAGCAGTACTTC. Translated, it gives CASSSPSEGMFYEQYF. Combining the CDR3 with reference TRBV28 and TRBJ2-7 gives the whole variable domain DVKVTQSSRYLVKRTGEKVFLECVQDMDHENMFWYRQDPGLGLRLIYFSYDVKMKEKGDIPEGYSVSREKKERFSLILESASTNQTSMYLCASSSPSEGMFYEQYFGPGTRLTVT.

The chain's CDR3 is CASSDRTGQGASEQYF. The CDR3 coding sequence is TGTGCCAGCAGTGACCGGACGGGACAGGGGGCGTCCGAGCAGTACTTC. This rearrangement joins TRBV25-1 to TRBJ2-7, with TRBD1 matching over 12 bases. This CDR3 has 16 residues. Unmatched junction bases numbered 9, after V lost 3 bases and J lost 6 bases. The V gene's germline CDR1 is MGHDK and CDR2 SYGVNS.

The chain has TRBV28 and TRBJ1-1, with 7 positions matching TRBD1. J was trimmed by 0 bases and V by 1 base; bases with no gene match: 8. Germline lookup yields CDR1 MDHEN and CDR2 SYDVKM. This CDR3 region has 17 residues. Written as DNA, the CDR3 is TGTGCCAGCAGTTTATCCGGGACAGAAGCAATGAACACTGAAGCTTTCTTT. Translation: CASSLSGTEAMNTEAFF.

The J gene is TRBJ2-3, the V gene TRBV6-6; 11 bases fit TRBD2. The trim removed 6 bases at V and 2 bases at J, leaving 7 bases unmatched. This CDR3 region has 16 residues. CDR1 is MNHNY, CDR2 SVGAGI, per germline (reference sequence). This chain's CDR3 is CASSLGTSGITDTQYF. CDR3 bases: TGTGCCAGCAGCCTGGGGACTAGCGGTATCACAGATACGCAGTATTTT.

A single count supports this clone. The gene calls are TRBV30 and TRBJ1-6, with D uncertain. Germline V gene sequence: CDR1 GTSNPN, CDR2 SVGIG (reference sequence). Deletions cut 3 bases from V and 1 base from J, with 19 bases between. The CDR3 totals 18 residues. CDR3 in amino acids: CAWRPRTVLLSYNSPLHF. The CDR3 DNA sequence: TGTGCCTGGAGACCGAGGACCGTCCTCTTATCCTATAATTCACCCCTCCACTTT. Combining the CDR3 with reference TRBV30 and TRBJ1-6 gives the whole variable domain SQTIHQWPATLVQPVGSPLSLECTVEGTSNPNLYWYRQAAGRGLQLLFYSVGIGQISSEVPQNLSASRPQDRQFILSSKKLLLSDSGFYLCAWRPRTVLLSYNSPLHFGNGTRLTVT.

This clone was detected once. The chain joins TRBV21-1 to TRBJ1-4; TRBD1 reflects the table's D call only, with no check against the DNA. TRBV21-1 has pseudogene status. CDR3 length equals 16 residues. The DNA for the CDR3 is TGTGCCAGCAGCAATCCCACCCGGGACAGGGAGGAAAAACTGTTTTTT. Amino acid sequence: CASSNPTRDREEKLFF.

The gene calls are TRBV4-1 and TRBJ2-5, with D hard to call. Germline assignment: CDR1 MGHRA and CDR2 YSYEKL. V was clipped by 5 bases and J by 5 bases, with 21 bases between them. The CDR3 is 16 amino acids. The CDR3 reads CASSLAPGLTAETQYF. CDR3 nucleotide sequence: TGCGCCAGCAGCTTGGCGCCCGGGCTGACTGCCGAGACCCAGTACTTC.

The chain combines TRBV28 with TRBJ1-4; a weak D match, TRBD1 (5 bases). The CDR3 spans 14 residues. Trimming pared 4 bases from V and 6 bases from J, leaving 12 bases between. Germline CDR1 is MDHEN and CDR2 is SYDVKM. CDR3 coding DNA: TGTGCCAGCAGTTGGCAGGGTCAGGATGAAAAACTGTTTTTT. As protein: CASSWQGQDEKLFF.